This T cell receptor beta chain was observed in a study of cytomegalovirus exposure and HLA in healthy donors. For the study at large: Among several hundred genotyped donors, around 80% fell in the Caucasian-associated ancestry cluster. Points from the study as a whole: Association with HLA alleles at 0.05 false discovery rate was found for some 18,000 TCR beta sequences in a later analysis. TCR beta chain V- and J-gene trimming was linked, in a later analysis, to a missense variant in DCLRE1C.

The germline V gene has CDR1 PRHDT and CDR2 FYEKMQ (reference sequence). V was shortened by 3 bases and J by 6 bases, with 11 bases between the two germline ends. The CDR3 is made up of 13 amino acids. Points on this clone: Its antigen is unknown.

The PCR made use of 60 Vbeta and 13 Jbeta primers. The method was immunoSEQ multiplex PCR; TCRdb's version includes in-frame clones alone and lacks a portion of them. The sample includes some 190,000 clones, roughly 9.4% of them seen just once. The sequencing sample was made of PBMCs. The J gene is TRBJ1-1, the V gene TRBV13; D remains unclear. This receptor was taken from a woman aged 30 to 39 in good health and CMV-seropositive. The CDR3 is CASSLAREAEAFF. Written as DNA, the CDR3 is TGTGCCAGCAGCTTGGCTAGGGAGGCTGAAGCTTTCTTT.